This TCR beta chain was sequenced during a study of blood T cell repertoires in COVID-19. Study-level information: From T cells, B-cell-depleted T cells, or PBMCs came the material, which was cDNA or gDNA.

Per germline, CDR1 WNHNN and CDR2 SYGVQD (reference sequence). This CDR3 contains 14 residues. Trimming stripped 2 bases from V and 0 bases from J, with 5 bases between. Original methodology: Amplification with reference gene primers provided the estimates of nucleated cell counts. Libraries were prepared by immunoSEQ multiplex PCR; TCRdb keeps only in-frame clonotypes and omits some of them. V and J calls and clone size come straight from that table; D and trimming were deduced from the DNA. The data show 270,000 or so clones, 65% to 90% seen once. Sequencing was carried out using peripheral blood. The genes are TRBV10-1 and TRBJ2-1; D call uncertain. The TCR comes from a woman in her sixties with active or convalescent COVID-19. This CDR3 reads CASSELGSYNEQFF. CDR3 nucleotides: TGCGCCAGCAGTGAGCTAGGCTCCTACAATGAGCAGTTCTTC.